These 31 T cell receptor beta chains were all obtained from the same sample, sequenced in a study of technical replicates of blood from a few donors. The table came from immunoSEQ multiplex PCR; TCRdb's copy has only in-frame clones and leaves some out. The sample includes roughly 66,000 clones, more than 75% of them seen just once. The specimen was PBMCs. These receptors were obtained from a human donor in good health. Some clones in this sample may be carry-over from other donors' samples.

This chain connects TRBV5-1 to TRBJ2-3; 10 nucleotides agree with TRBD1. Germline CDR1 reads SGHRS; CDR2 reads YFSETQ. The CDR3 spans 19 residues. J gave up 4 bases and V 4 bases, and 18 bases lay outside the gene matches. The CDR3 reads CASSPGQGWRRDHPDTQYF. CDR3 DNA sequence: TGCGCCAGCAGCCCGGGACAGGGGTGGCGGAGAGACCACCCAGATACGCAGTATTTT.

The rearrangement uses TRBV9 and TRBJ2-3; tentatively, D is TRBD1 (5 bases). Germline V CDR1 and CDR2: SGDLS, YYNGEE. The CDR3 length is 14 residues. The V end lost 3 bases, the J end lost 2 bases, and 10 bases lay between the germline ends. This CDR3 reads CASSDGHLTDTQYF. CDR3 DNA sequence: TGTGCCAGCAGCGACGGACACCTCACAGATACGCAGTATTTT.

This chain links TRBV9 with TRBJ2-1, with 8 bases lining up with TRBD2. This CDR3 region has 17 residues. With V trimmed by 4 bases and J by 5 bases, 14 bases remained unmatched. Per germline, CDR1 SGDLS and CDR2 YYNGEE. The CDR3 is CASSLLSGGRLNNEQFF. The CDR3 bases are TGTGCCAGCAGCCTCCTAAGCGGGGGACGGCTGAACAATGAGCAGTTCTTC.

V is TRBV7-9 and J is TRBJ1-4; 9 bases are a match to TRBD1. This CDR3 region has 15 residues. J gave up 8 bases and V 5 bases, and 9 bases lay outside the gene matches. Germline CDR1 reads SEHNR; CDR2 reads FQNEAQ (reference sequence). CDR3 sequence (DNA): TGTGCCAGCAGCCAAGGGGGACAGGGTCACGAAAAACTGTTTTTT. Its protein is CASSQGGQGHEKLFF.

The CDR3 DNA reads as TGTGCCAGTAGCAGCGGGGGGGCTGAGACCCAGTACTTC. Translation: CASSSGGAETQYF. The chain employs TRBV19 and TRBJ2-5; 10 nucleotides line up with TRBD2. Germline-derived CDR1 and CDR2 are LNHDA and SQIVND (reference sequence). Losses at the gene ends were 6 bases for V and 5 bases for J; bases not matched to a gene: 3. The CDR3 has 13 amino acids.

V gene TRBV2 combines with J gene TRBJ1-6; no definite D call. CDR1 is SNHLY and CDR2 is FYNNEI in the germline V gene. The CDR3 spans 14 residues. Trimming removed 8 bases at V and 5 bases at J, with 13 bases between. Here the CDR3 reads CASDSSGNNSPLHF. CDR3 nucleotides: TGTGCCAGCGATTCCTCGGGGAATAATTCACCCCTCCACTTT.

The V gene is TRBV4-3, the J gene TRBJ1-1; the D is unclear. The CDR3 runs to 12 residues. V was cut by 0 bases and J by 8 bases, with 7 bases left in between. Germline CDR1 reads LGHNA; CDR2 reads YSLEER. CDR3 amino acids: CASSQDRREAFF. In DNA, the CDR3 is TGCGCCAGCAGCCAAGATAGGAGGGAAGCTTTCTTT.

Judged by abundance, this clone is medium-sized. V and J are TRBV4-2 and TRBJ1-6; D unclear. CDR3 length: 14 amino acids. The V and J ends lost 0 bases and 7 bases respectively, with 7 bases between them. The germline V gene has CDR1 LGHNA and CDR2 YNFKEQ. The CDR3 bases are TGTGCCAGCAGCCAAGATGTGGAGAATTCACCCCTCCACTTT. It specifies CASSQDVENSPLHF.

The rearrangement links TRBV6-5 to TRBJ1-3, with D perhaps TRBD1 (6 bases). V was shortened by 8 bases and J by 3 bases, with 11 bases between the two germline ends. Per germline, CDR1 MNHEY and CDR2 SVGAGI. This CDR3 has 13 residues. The CDR3 DNA reads TGTGCCAGCCTTACAGGGAGTGGAAACACCATATATTTT. Protein product: CASLTGSGNTIYF.

The rearrangement uses TRBV4-3 and TRBJ2-7; perhaps TRBD2 as D (6 bases). From germline, CDR1 is LGHNA and CDR2 YSLEER. The CDR3 has 15 amino acids. V dropped 1 base and J dropped 2 bases, with 12 bases sitting between them. Here the CDR3 reads CASSQGDGGTYEQYF. For the CDR3, the DNA is TGCGCCAGCAGCCAAGGCGACGGGGGAACCTACGAGCAGTACTTC.

This rearrangement joins TRBV4-2 to TRBJ2-4; TRBD2 might be the D (5 bases). Trimming removed 1 base from V and 6 bases from J, with 13 bases in between. The CDR3 consists of 15 residues. Germline values: CDR1 LGHNA, CDR2 YNFKEQ. DNA of the CDR3: TGTGCCAGCAGCCAAGGCGAGGGCTGGAGAAACATTCAGTACTTC. Its protein product is CASSQGEGWRNIQYF.

The chain links TRBV11-2 to TRBJ2-5; TRBD2 aligns across 10 bases. The CDR3 spans 16 residues. The V and J ends lost 1 base and 4 bases, in that order; junction bases with no gene match: 6. Germline V lookup: CDR1 SGHAT, CDR2 FQNNGV. The DNA of the CDR3 is TGTGCCAGCAGCTTAGGGCTAGCGGGAGCCCCAGAGACCCAGTACTTC. Encoded protein: CASSLGLAGAPETQYF.

The chain joins TRBV30 to TRBJ1-4; TRBD1 agrees at 7 bases. Germline V gene data show CDR1 as GTSNPN and CDR2 as SVGIG (reference sequence). V lost 5 bases to trimming and J lost 8 bases; unmatched junction nucleotides: 11. This CDR3 spans 14 amino acids. The DNA for the CDR3 is TGTGCCTGGGGCCGAAACAGGGGACGGGAAAAACTGTTTTTT. This translates into CAWGRNRGREKLFF.

The rearrangement joins TRBV6-1 to TRBJ2-3; no clear D. This CDR3 is built from 11 residues. Trimming removed 4 bases from V and 3 bases from J, with 2 bases in between. The germline CDR1 and CDR2 sequences are MNHNS and SASEGT. The CDR3 nucleotides read TGTGCCAGCAGTGCTACAGATACGCAGTATTTT. As protein: CASSATDTQYF.

V is TRBV19 and J is TRBJ2-3; the match to TRBD1 covers 7 bases. Germline V gives CDR1 LNHDA, CDR2 SQIVND (reference sequence). This CDR3 contains 14 residues. With V trimmed by 4 bases and J by 2 bases, 3 bases remained unmatched. CDR3 nucleotides: TGTGCCAGTAGTACGGACAGGTTCACAGATACGCAGTATTTT. It codes for CASSTDRFTDTQYF.

The chain links TRBV6-5 to TRBJ2-5; D may be TRBD2 (6 bases). CDR3 length: 15 amino acids. The V gene's germline CDR1 is MNHEY and CDR2 SVGAGI. V was clipped by 4 bases and J by 6 bases, with 18 bases between them. The CDR3: CASSSEGLARKTQYF. Written as DNA, the CDR3 is TGTGCCAGCAGTTCCGAGGGACTGGCCCGAAAGACCCAGTACTTC.

This chain connects TRBV7-6 to TRBJ2-5; 9 bases line up with TRBD2. Germline loops: CDR1 SGHVS, CDR2 FNYEAQ. CDR3 length equals 16 residues. Trimming took 5 bases from V and 2 from J; bases not matched to a gene: 9. CDR3 DNA sequence: TGTGCCAGCAGCAAAACGGGACTAGCCGGACAAGAGACCCAGTACTTC. It translates to CASSKTGLAGQETQYF.

CDR3 sequence (DNA): TGTGCCAGCAGCCCCCTGGGACTAGCGGGGGAGTCCGAGCAGTACTTC. Protein: CASSPLGLAGESEQYF. J is TRBJ2-7 and V is TRBV4-2; 14 bases fit TRBD2. Germline-derived CDR1 and CDR2 are LGHNA and YNFKEQ. V shed 4 bases and J 6 bases; nucleotides not matched to a gene: 8. The CDR3 is 16 amino acids.

J is TRBJ2-7 and V is TRBV4-3, with 7 bases aligning to TRBD2. V was pared by 0 bases and J by 3 bases, with 11 bases of the junction left unmatched. In germline, CDR1 is LGHNA, CDR2 YSLEER. The CDR3 runs 17 residues. The CDR3 nucleotides read TGCGCCAGCAGCCAAGATCGAGCAGGACTAGTTCACTACGAGCAGTACTTC. As protein: CASSQDRAGLVHYEQYF.

The chain couples TRBV11-3 to TRBJ2-7, with D uncertain. V was cut by 8 bases and J by 1 base, with 15 bases left in between. Germline loops: CDR1 SGHNT, CDR2 YENEEA. The CDR3 has 14 amino acids. The CDR3 is CASAPRSESYEQYF. CDR3 nucleotide sequence: TGTGCCAGCGCTCCTAGGAGTGAATCCTACGAGCAGTACTTC. Based on the CDR3 plus reference TRBV11-3 and TRBJ2-7, the full variable domain is EAGVVQSPRYKIIEKKQPVAFWCNPISGHNTLYWYLQNLGQGPELLIRYENEEAVDDSQLPKDRFSAERLKGVDSTLKIQPAELGDSAVYLCASAPRSESYEQYFGPGTRLTVT.

The CDR3 region is CASSPGTGGQTQYF. As DNA, the CDR3 is TGTGCCAGCAGCCCCGGGACAGGGGGCCAGACCCAGTACTTC. The chain uses TRBV7-2 and TRBJ2-5; 12 nucleotides line up with TRBD1. Germline lookup yields CDR1 SGHTA and CDR2 FQGNSA. This CDR3 contains 14 residues. With V trimmed by 5 bases and J by 6 bases, 4 bases remained unmatched.

The chain is built from TRBV5-1 and TRBJ2-7; 9 bases line up with TRBD1. V trimming: 1 base; J trimming: 2 bases; junction bases outside the gene matches: 10. The CDR3 loop spans 17 amino acids. CDR1 is SGHRS, CDR2 YFSETQ, per germline. The CDR3 DNA sequence: TGCGCCAGCAGCTTGAACGGAGGACAGGGGACAACCTACGAGCAGTACTTC. This encodes CASSLNGGQGTTYEQYF.

The CDR3, as DNA: TGCGCCAGCAGCCAAGATCGTCCCGGACTAGCGGTTCAAGAGACCCAGTACTTC. This gives the protein CASSQDRPGLAVQETQYF. The V and J genes are TRBV4-1 and TRBJ2-5; 10 bases agree with TRBD2. V lost 0 bases and J lost 2; bases outside the gene matches: 9. CDR3 length equals 18 residues. CDR1 is MGHRA and CDR2 is YSYEKL in the germline V gene.

The chain carries TRBV7-2 and TRBJ1-3; D is uncertain. The CDR3 covers 15 residues. V lost 5 bases, J lost 3 bases, and 14 bases lay in between. Looked up from germline, CDR1 is SGHTA and CDR2 is FQGNSA. The CDR3 here is CASSPSTGSGNTIYF. The DNA of the CDR3 is TGTGCCAGCAGCCCCTCTACGGGTAGTGGAAACACCATATATTTT.

This chain connects TRBV7-2 to TRBJ2-3, with D unclear. This CDR3 has 14 amino acids. Germline values: CDR1 SGHTA, CDR2 FQGNSA. V gave up 4 bases and J gave up 6 bases, with 14 bases separating them. CDR3 in DNA: TGTGCCAGCAGCTCACCCGGGTCAAGGGATACGCAGTATTTT. The encoded protein is CASSSPGSRDTQYF.

Only one count was recorded for this clone. CDR3: CASSRRGGNTIYF. In nucleotides, the CDR3 is TGTGCCAGCAGCCGTAGGGGGGGAAACACCATATATTTT. V gene TRBV11-2 combines with J gene TRBJ1-3; tentatively, D is TRBD1 (6 bases). V was shortened by 5 bases and J by 4 bases, with 9 bases between the two germline ends. Germline V gene lookup returns CDR1 SGHAT and CDR2 FQNNGV. The CDR3 spans 13 residues.

This clone was seen only a few times. This sequence joins TRBV7-6 and TRBJ1-4; D is uncertain. The CDR3 has 15 amino acids. Trimming removed 5 bases from V and 3 bases from J, with 13 bases in between. The germline gives CDR1 SGHVS, CDR2 FNYEAQ. CDR3 bases: TGTGCCAGCAGCCGCACCGGGGTCCCTAATGAAAAACTGTTTTTT. Translation: CASSRTGVPNEKLFF.

This clone has only one observation. The chain recombines TRBV19 with TRBJ2-6, with TRBD1 identical over 8 bases. The ends lost 6 bases at V and 4 bases at J; junction bases unmatched: 5. This CDR3 has 15 amino acids. Germline CDR1 is LNHDA and CDR2 is SQIVND (reference sequence). The CDR3 sequence: CASRKRTGGANVLTF. The CDR3 DNA is TGTGCCAGTAGGAAGCGGACAGGGGGGGCCAACGTCCTGACTTTC. The complete variable domain, with remaining parts taken from reference TRBV19 and TRBJ2-6, reads DGGITQSPKYLFRKEGQNVTLSCEQNLNHDAMYWYRQDPGQGLRLIYYSQIVNDFQKGDIAEGYSVSREKKESFPLTVTSAQKNPTAFYLCASRKRTGGANVLTFGAGSRLTVL.

The chain links TRBV7-2 to TRBJ1-3; 7 bases fit TRBD1. The germline V gene has CDR1 SGHTA and CDR2 FQGNSA. The J segment lost 4 bases and the V segment lost 5 bases, leaving 8 bases of the junction unmatched. This CDR3 is built from 15 residues. This CDR3 reads CASSRRQGSGNTIYF. CDR3 nucleotides: TGTGCCAGCAGCCGACGACAGGGTTCGGGAAACACCATATATTTT. The entire variable domain, with the rest obtained from reference TRBV7-2 and TRBJ1-3, is as follows: GAGVSQSPSNKVTEKGKDVELRCDPISGHTALYWYRQSLGQGLEFLIYFQGNSAPDKSGLPSDRFSAERTGGSVSTLTIQRTQQEDSAVYLCASSRRQGSGNTIYFGEGSWLTVV.

The chain couples TRBV5-1 to TRBJ1-1; 9 bases are shared with TRBD1. The V gene's germline CDR1 is SGHRS and CDR2 YFSETQ. The CDR3 covers 14 residues. Unmatched junction bases numbered 2, after V lost 4 bases and J lost 1 base. The CDR3 here is CASSHRGPNTEAFF. The CDR3 DNA reads TGCGCCAGCAGCCACAGGGGGCCGAACACTGAAGCTTTCTTT.

The rearrangement links TRBV7-9 to TRBJ2-2, with TRBD1 identical over 11 bases. The trim removed 4 bases at V and 8 bases at J, leaving 9 bases unmatched. CDR3 size: 16 residues. The germline gives CDR1 SEHNR, CDR2 FQNEAQ (reference sequence). In nucleotides, the CDR3 is TGTGCCAGCAGCTATTGGACAGGGGGCGTGTTAGGGGAGCTGTTTTTT. Protein sequence: CASSYWTGGVLGELFF.